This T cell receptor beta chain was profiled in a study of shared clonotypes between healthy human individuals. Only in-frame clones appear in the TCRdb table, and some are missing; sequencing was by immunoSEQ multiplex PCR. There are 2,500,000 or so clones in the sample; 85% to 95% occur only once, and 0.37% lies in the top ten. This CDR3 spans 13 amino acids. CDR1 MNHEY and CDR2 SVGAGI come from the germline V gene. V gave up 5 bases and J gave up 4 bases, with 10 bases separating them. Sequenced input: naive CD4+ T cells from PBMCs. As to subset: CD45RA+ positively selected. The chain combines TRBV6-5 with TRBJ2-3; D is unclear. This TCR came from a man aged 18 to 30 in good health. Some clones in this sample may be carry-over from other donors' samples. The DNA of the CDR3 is TGTGCCAGCAGTGATCGAAGGGCAGATACGCAGTATTTT. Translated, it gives CASSDRRADTQYF.